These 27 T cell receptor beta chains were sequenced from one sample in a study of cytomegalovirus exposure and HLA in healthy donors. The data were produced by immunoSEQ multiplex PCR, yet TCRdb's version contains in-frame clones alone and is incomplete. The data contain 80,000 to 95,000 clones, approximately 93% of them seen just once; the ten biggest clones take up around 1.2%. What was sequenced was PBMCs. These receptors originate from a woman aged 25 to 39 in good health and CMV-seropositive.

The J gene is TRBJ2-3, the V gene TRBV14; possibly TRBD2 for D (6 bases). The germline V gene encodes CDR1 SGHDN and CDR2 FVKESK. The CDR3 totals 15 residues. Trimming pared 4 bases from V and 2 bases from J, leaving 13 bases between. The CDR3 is CASSPMDYDTDTQYF. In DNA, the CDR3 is TGTGCCAGCAGCCCTATGGACTACGACACAGATACGCAGTATTTT.

The CDR3 DNA is TGTGGCCGGACTAGCTGCAATGAGCAGTTCTTC. Protein product: CGRTSCNEQFF. The chain has TRBV28 and TRBJ2-1, with 8 nucleotides matching TRBD2. The V gene's germline CDR1 is MDHEN and CDR2 SYDVKM. The CDR3 runs 11 residues.

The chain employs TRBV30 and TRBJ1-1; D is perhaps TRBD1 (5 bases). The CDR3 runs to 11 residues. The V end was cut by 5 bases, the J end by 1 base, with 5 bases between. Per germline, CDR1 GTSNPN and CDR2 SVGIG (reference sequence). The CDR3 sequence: CAWQGNTEAFF. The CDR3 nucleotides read TGTGCCTGGCAGGGGAACACTGAAGCTTTCTTT. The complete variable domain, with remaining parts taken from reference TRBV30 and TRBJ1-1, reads SQTIHQWPATLVQPVGSPLSLECTVEGTSNPNLYWYRQAAGRGLQLLFYSVGIGQISSEVPQNLSASRPQDRQFILSSKKLLLSDSGFYLCAWQGNTEAFFGQGTRLTVV.

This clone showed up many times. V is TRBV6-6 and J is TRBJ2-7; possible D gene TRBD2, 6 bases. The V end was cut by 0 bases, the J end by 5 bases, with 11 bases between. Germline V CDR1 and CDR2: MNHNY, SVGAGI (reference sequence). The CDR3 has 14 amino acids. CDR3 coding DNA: TGTGCCAGCAGTTACTCGAGGGCTAGCGACGAGCAGTACTTC. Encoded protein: CASSYSRASDEQYF.

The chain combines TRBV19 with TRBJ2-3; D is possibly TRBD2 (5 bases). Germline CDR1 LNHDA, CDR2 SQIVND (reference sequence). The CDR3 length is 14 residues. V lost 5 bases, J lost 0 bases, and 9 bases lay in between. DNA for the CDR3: TGTGCCAGTAGTTTATCGGGGAGCACAGATACGCAGTATTTT. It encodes CASSLSGSTDTQYF.

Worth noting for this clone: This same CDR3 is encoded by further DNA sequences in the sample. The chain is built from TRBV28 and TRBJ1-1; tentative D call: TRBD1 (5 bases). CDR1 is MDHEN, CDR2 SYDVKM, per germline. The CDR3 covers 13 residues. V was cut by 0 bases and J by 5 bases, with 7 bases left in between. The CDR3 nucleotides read TGTGCCAGCAGTTTATGGGGGGGAACTGAAGCTTTCTTT. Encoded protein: CASSLWGGTEAFF.

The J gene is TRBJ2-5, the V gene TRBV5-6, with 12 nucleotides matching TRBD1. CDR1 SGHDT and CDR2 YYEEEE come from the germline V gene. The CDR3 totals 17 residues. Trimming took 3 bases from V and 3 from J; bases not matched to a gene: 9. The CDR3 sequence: CASSSTGQGAIEETQYF. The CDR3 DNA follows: TGTGCCAGCAGCTCTACGGGACAGGGGGCGATAGAAGAGACCCAGTACTTC.

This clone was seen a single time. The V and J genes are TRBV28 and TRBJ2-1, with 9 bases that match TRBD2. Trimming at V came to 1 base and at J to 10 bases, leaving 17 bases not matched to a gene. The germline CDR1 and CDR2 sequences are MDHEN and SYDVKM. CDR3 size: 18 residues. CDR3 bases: TGTGCCAGCAGTTTATTAAGTTTCGGATTAGCGGGAGATTGGGAGCAGTTCTTC. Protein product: CASSLLSFGLAGDWEQFF.

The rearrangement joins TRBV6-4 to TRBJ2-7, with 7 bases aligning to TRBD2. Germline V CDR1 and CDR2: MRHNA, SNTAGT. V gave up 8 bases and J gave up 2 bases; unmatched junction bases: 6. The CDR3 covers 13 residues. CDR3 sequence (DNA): TGTGCCAGCCCACGGGACTACCCCTACGAGCAGTACTTC. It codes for CASPRDYPYEQYF.

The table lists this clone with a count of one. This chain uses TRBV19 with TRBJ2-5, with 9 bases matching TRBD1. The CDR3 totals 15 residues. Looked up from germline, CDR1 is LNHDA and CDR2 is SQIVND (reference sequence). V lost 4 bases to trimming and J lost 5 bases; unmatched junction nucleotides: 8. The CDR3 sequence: CASSRDREPPETQYF. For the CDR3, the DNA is TGTGCCAGTAGTAGGGACAGGGAACCTCCGGAGACCCAGTACTTC. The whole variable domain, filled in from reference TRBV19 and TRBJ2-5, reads DGGITQSPKYLFRKEGQNVTLSCEQNLNHDAMYWYRQDPGQGLRLIYYSQIVNDFQKGDIAEGYSVSREKKESFPLTVTSAQKNPTAFYLCASSRDREPPETQYFGPGTRLLVL.

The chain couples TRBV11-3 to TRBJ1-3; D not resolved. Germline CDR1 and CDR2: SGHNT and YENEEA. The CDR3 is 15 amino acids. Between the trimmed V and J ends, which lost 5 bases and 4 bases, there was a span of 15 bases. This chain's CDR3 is CASSDSWILGNTIYF. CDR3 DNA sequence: TGTGCCAGCAGCGACTCTTGGATTCTCGGAAACACCATATATTTT.

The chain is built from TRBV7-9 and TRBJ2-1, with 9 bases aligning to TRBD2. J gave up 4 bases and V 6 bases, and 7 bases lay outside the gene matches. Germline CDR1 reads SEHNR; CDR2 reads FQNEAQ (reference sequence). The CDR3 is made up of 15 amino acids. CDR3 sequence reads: CASSRIAGAYNEQFF. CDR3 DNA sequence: TGTGCCAGCAGTCGTATAGCGGGAGCGTACAATGAGCAGTTCTTC.

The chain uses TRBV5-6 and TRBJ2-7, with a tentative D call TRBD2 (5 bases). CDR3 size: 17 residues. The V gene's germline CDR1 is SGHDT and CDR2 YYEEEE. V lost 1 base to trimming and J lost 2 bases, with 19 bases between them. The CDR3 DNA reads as TGTGCCAGCAGCTTGAATTTCGAGGGCGCGCCTCCCTACGAGCAGTACTTC. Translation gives CASSLNFEGAPPYEQYF.

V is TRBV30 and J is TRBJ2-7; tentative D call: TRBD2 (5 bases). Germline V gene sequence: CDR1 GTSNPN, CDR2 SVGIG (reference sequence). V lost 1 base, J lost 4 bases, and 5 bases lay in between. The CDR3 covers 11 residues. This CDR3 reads CAWSAGYEQYF. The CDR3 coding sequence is TGTGCCTGGAGTGCGGGGTACGAGCAGTACTTC.

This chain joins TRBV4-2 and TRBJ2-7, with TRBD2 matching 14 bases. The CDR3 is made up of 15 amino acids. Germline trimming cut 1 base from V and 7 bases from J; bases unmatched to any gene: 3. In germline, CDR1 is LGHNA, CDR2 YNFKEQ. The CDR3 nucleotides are TGTGCCAGCAGCCAAGTGACTAGCGGGAGGGAAGAGCAGTACTTC. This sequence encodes CASSQVTSGREEQYF.

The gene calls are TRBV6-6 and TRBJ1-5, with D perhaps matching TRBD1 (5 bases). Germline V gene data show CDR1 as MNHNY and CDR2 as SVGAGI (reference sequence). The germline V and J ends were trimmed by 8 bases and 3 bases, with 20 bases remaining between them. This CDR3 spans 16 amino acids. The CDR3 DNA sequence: TGTGCCAGCCTCCCCTATCGGGGGGATCCCAATCAGCCCCAGCATTTT. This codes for CASLPYRGDPNQPQHF.

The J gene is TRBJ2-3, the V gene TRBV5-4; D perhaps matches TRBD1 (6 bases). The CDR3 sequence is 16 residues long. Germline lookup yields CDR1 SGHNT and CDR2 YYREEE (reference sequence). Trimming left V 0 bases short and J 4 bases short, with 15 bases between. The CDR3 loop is CASSLESQGYADTQYF. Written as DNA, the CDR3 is TGTGCCAGCAGCTTGGAATCGCAGGGGTATGCAGATACGCAGTATTTT.

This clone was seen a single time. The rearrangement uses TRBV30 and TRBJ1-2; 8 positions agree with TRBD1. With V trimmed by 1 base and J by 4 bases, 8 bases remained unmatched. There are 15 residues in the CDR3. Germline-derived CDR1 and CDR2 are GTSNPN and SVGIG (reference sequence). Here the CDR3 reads CAWSARVTGVYGYTF. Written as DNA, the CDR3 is TGTGCCTGGAGTGCAAGGGTGACAGGGGTCTATGGCTACACCTTC.

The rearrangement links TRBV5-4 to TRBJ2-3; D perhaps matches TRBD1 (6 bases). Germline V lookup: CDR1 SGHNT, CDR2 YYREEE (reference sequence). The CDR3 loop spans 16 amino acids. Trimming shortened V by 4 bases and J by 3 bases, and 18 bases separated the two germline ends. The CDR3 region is CASSVDRMGRTDTQYF. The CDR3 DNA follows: TGTGCCAGCAGCGTTGACAGGATGGGTAGAACAGATACGCAGTATTTT.

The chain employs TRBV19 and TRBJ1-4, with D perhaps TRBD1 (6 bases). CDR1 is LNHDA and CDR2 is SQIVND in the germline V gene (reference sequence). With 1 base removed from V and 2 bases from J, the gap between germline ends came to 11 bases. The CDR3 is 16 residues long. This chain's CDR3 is CASSIGGTGTNEKLFF. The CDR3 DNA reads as TGTGCCAGTAGTATAGGAGGAACAGGGACTAATGAAAAACTGTTTTTT.

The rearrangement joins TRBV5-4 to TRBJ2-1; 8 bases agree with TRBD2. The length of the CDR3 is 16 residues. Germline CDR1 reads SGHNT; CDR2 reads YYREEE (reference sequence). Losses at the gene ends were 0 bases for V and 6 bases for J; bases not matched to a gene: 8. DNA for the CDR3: TGTGCCAGCAGCTTGGTGGGACTAGATTCAGCCAATGAGCAGTTCTTC. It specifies CASSLVGLDSANEQFF.

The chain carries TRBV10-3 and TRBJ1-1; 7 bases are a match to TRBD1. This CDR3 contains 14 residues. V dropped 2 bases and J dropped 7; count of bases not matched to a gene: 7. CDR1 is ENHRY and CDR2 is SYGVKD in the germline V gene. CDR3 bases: TGTGCCATCAGTGAGGCGAGGGGGGACAGTGAAGCTTTCTTT. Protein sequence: CAISEARGDSEAFF.

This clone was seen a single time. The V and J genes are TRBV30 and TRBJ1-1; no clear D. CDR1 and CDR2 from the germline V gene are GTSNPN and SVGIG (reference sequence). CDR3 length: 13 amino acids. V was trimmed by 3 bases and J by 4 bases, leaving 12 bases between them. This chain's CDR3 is CAWRARGSTEAFF. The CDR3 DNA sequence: TGTGCCTGGAGGGCGCGCGGGAGCACTGAAGCTTTCTTT. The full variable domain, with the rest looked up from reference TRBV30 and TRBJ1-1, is SQTIHQWPATLVQPVGSPLSLECTVEGTSNPNLYWYRQAAGRGLQLLFYSVGIGQISSEVPQNLSASRPQDRQFILSSKKLLLSDSGFYLCAWRARGSTEAFFGQGTRLTVV.

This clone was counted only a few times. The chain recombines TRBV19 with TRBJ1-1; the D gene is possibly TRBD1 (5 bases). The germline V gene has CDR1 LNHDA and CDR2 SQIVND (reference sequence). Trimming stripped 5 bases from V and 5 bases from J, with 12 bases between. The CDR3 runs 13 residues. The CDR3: CASSRGRGTEAFF. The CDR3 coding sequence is TGTGCCAGTAGTCGAGGCCGGGGGACTGAAGCTTTCTTT.

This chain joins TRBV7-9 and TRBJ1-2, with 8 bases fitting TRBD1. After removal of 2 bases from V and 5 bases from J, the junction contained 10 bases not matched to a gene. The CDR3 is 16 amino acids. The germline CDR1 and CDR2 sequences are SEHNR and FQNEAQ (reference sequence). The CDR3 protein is CASSLSVGDRGYGYTF. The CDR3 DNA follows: TGTGCCAGCAGCTTATCAGTGGGTGACAGGGGATATGGCTACACCTTC. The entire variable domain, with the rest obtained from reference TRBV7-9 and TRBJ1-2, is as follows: DTGVSQNPRHKITKRGQNVTFRCDPISEHNRLYWYRQTLGQGPEFLTYFQNEAQLEKSRLLSDRFSAERPKGSFSTLEIQRTEQGDSAMYLCASSLSVGDRGYGYTFGSGTRLTVV.

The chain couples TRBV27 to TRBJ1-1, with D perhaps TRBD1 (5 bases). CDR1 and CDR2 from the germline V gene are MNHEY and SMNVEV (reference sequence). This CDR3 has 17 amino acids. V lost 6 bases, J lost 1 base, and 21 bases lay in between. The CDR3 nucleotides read TGTGCCAGCAGATCCGGGGGGAGGGGTCGGACGAACACTGAAGCTTTCTTT. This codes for CASRSGGRGRTNTEAFF.

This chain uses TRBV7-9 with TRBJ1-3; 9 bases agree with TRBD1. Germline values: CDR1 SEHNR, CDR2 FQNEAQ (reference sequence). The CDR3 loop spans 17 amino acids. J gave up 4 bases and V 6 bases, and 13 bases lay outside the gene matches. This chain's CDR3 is CASSRDRASSWGNTIYF. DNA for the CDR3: TGTGCCAGCAGTCGGGACAGGGCTAGCTCTTGGGGAAACACCATATATTTT.